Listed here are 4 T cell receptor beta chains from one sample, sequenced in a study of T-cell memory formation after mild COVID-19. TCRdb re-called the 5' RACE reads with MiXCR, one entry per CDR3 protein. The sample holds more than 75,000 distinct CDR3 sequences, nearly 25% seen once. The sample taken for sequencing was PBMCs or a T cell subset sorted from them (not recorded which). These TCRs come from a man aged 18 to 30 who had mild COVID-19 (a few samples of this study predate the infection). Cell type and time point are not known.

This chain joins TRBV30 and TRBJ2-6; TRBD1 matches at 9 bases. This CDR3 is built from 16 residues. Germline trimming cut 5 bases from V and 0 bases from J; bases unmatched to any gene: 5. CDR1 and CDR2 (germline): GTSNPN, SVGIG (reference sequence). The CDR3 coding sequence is TGTGCCTGGGCGGGACAGGGAACCTCTGGGGCCAACGTCCTGACTTTC. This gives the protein CAWAGQGTSGANVLTF.

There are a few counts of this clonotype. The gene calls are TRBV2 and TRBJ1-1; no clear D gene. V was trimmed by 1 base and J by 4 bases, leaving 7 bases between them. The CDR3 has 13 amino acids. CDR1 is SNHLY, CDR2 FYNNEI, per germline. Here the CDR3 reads CASSEVTGTEAFF. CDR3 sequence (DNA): TGTGCCAGCAGTGAAGTTACGGGCACTGAAGCTTTCTTT.

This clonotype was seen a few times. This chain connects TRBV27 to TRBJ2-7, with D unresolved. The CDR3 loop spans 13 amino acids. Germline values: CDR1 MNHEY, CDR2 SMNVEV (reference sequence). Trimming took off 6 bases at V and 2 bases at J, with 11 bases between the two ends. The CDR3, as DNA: TGTGCCAGCAGACGAATTTACCCCTACGAGCAGTACTTC. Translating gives CASRRIYPYEQYF.

The CDR3 loop is CASSFEGAWETQYF. CDR3 coding DNA: TGTGCCAGCAGCTTTGAGGGGGCATGGGAGACCCAGTACTTC. This chain connects TRBV5-6 to TRBJ2-5; 7 positions agree with TRBD1. The germline CDR1 and CDR2 sequences are SGHDT and YYEEEE. The CDR3 extends over 14 amino acids. V shed 2 bases, J shed 5 bases, and the junction held 6 bases outside the gene matches.